These T cell receptor beta chains were read from a single sample in a study of cytomegalovirus exposure and HLA in healthy donors. The repertoire was sequenced with immunoSEQ multiplex PCR; TCRdb's copy has only in-frame clones and lacks some. The sample lists 71,000 or so clones; 94% were seen once. Sequences were obtained from PBMCs. These receptors were taken from a man between 18 and 35 years old in good health and CMV-seropositive. Each CDR3 is given with its conserved first and last residue. The D gene is left open where the match is weak. For some rows the clone size is stated as once, few or many, or as a class when expanded; others skip it.

V gene	D gene	J gene	clone size	CDR3 protein
TRBV28	NA	TRBJ2-1	NA	CASSLFGQGRGNEQFF
TRBV5-6	NA	TRBJ2-7	NA	CASSLGGGADEQYF
TRBV5-1	TRBD2	TRBJ2-1	once	CASSLAPSGRVRNEQFF
TRBV15	TRBD2	TRBJ2-3	NA	CAISRRSGSGTDTQYF
TRBV5-1	NA	TRBJ1-1	NA	CASSRRTENTEAFF
TRBV30	NA	TRBJ2-4	NA	CAWSVLSSGRNLNDIQYF
TRBV5-1	TRBD2	TRBJ2-3	NA	CASSLAGDGVDTQYF
TRBV2	NA	TRBJ1-1	NA	CASNEERDTEAFF
TRBV23-1	NA	TRBJ1-4	NA	CASSPQVRIEKLFF
TRBV9	NA	TRBJ2-5	NA	CASSSRERGFKETQYF
TRBV7-2	NA	TRBJ2-1	NA	CASSFRRERDEQFF
TRBV9	NA	TRBJ1-1	NA	CASSFNTNTEAFF
TRBV5-7	NA	TRBJ2-3	NA	CASSNDRRGPDTQYF
TRBV9	NA	TRBJ1-2	NA	CASSGRRGRVGYTF
TRBV29-1	TRBD2	TRBJ2-7	NA	CSVEEGASGSYYEQYF
TRBV6-1	TRBD1	TRBJ2-3	NA	CASTWGQPPDTPYF
TRBV7-5	NA	TRBJ1-4	NA	CARGDGQDATNEKLFF
TRBV9	TRBD2	TRBJ2-1	NA	CASSPGLAGTLQYNEQFF
TRBV5-1	NA	TRBJ2-1	NA	CASSWSRSYNEQFF
TRBV28	NA	TRBJ2-1	NA	CASSLLASYNEQFF
TRBV18	NA	TRBJ2-2	NA	CASSPDTTTGELFF
TRBV19	NA	TRBJ1-4	NA	CASSKRRGEKLFF
TRBV2	TRBD2	TRBJ2-2	NA	CASSPGLPFTGELFF
TRBV6-5	TRBD1	TRBJ1-2	NA	CASRWTGGNYGYTF
TRBV7-2	NA	TRBJ2-7	NA	CASSFLFEQYF
TRBV6-1	NA	TRBJ2-7	NA	CASSEVGRFSSYEQYF
TRBV10-3	TRBD2	TRBJ2-1	NA	CAISAPPASGDFDEQFF
TRBV5-1	TRBD2	TRBJ2-5	NA	CASSPREGGFQETQYF
TRBV30	NA	TRBJ1-5	NA	CAWSVRGHQPQHF
TRBV4-1	TRBD2	TRBJ2-5	NA	CASSQELGSGGAISQETQYF
TRBV28	TRBD2	TRBJ2-5	once	CASSLSRTSANF
TRBV19	NA	TRBJ1-1	NA	CASSIGLGGPDTEAFF
TRBV5-1	TRBD1	TRBJ1-4	once	CASSPSGTEGEKLFF
TRBV9	NA	TRBJ1-2	NA	CASSVSDSYGYTF
TRBV5-5	NA	TRBJ2-5	NA	CASSLWTGAGETQYF
TRBV10-3	NA	TRBJ1-1	NA	CAIRADLNTEAFF
TRBV15	NA	TRBJ2-3	NA	CATSRRETDTQYF
TRBV27	TRBD1	TRBJ1-6	NA	CASRPGTGRSPLHF
TRBV21-1	NA	TRBJ2-2	NA	CASNPGTTVTNTGELFF
TRBV5-1	TRBD1	TRBJ2-1	NA	CASSYTGVDNEQFF
TRBV6-1	TRBD1	TRBJ2-7	once	CASSGTGVPSYEQYF
TRBV4-1	NA	TRBJ1-4	NA	CASSQDGQTNEKLFF